Shown below are 10 T cell receptor beta chains from a single sample sequenced in a study of tumor-infiltrating lymphocytes in primary liver carcinoma. The blood RNA (from unsorted whole blood) was obtained, and germline DNA was also extracted. TCR beta cDNA was made from around 460 ng total RNA with a constant-region primer. Nested multiplex PCR, run for three rounds with slightly modified ARM-PCR, yielded TCR beta libraries. Running 10 cycles apiece, the first two PCR rounds relied on TRBV1-TRBV30 forward primers together with a C-beta reverse primer. TCRdb itself ran the multiplex PCR reads through MiXCR, one entry per CDR3 protein. The repertoire consists of 310,000 or so distinct CDR3 sequences, with about 61% occurring once and the leading ten covering under 8%. Sample: peripheral blood. Source of these receptors: a man in his forties with primary liver carcinoma and hepatitis B virus infection.

On this clonotype itself: A read error is possible here, since a much larger clone lies one base away. The rearrangement uses TRBV6-1 and TRBJ1-5; 9 bases are a match to TRBD1. CDR3 size: 16 residues. Germline CDR1 MNHNS, CDR2 SASEGT. CDR3 residues: CASRREDRGANQAQHF. The CDR3 DNA is TGTGCCAGCAGGAGGGAGGACAGGGGAGCTAATCAGGCCCAGCATTTT.

To note about this clonotype: At one end the junction does not follow the germline gene, possibly because of a read error. The chain uses TRBV11-2 and TRBJ2-1, with 7 bases aligning to TRBD2. The CDR3 consists of 15 residues. Germline-derived CDR1 and CDR2 are SGHAT and FQNNGV. The CDR3 DNA reads as TGTGTCAGCATCGGTGATAGGACTAGAAACAATGAGCAGTTCTTC. Translation gives CVSIGDRTRNNEQFF.

This clonotype was seen repeatedly, ten times or more. The V and J genes are TRBV11-2 and TRBJ2-3, with D tentatively TRBD2 (6 bases). CDR1 is SGHAT, CDR2 FQNNGV, per germline. CDR3 length equals 24 residues. V lost 0 bases and J 3 bases, leaving 37 bases between the germline ends. CDR3 DNA: TGTGCCAGCAGCTTAGATGGGCCCCCCACCCCTCTGAGCCATGGCGGGATTACTACAGATACGCAGTATTTT. It codes for CASSLDGPPTPLSHGGITTDTQYF. Looking up the rest from reference TRBV11-2 and TRBJ2-3 gives the full variable domain: EAGVAQSPRYKIIEKRQSVAFWCNPISGHATLYWYQQILGQGPKLLIQFQNNGVVDDSQLPKDRFSAERLKGVDSTLKIQPAKLEDSAVYLCASSLDGPPTPLSHGGITTDTQYFGPGTRLTVL.

The V and J genes are TRBV10-1 and TRBJ2-5; no definite D call. Germline values: CDR1 WNHNN, CDR2 SYGVQD (reference sequence). The length of the CDR3 is 13 residues. Deletions cut 6 bases from V and 4 bases from J, with 12 bases between. The CDR3, as DNA: TGCGCCAGCAGAGACCCACGGGCAGAGACCCAGTACTTC. Its translation is CASRDPRAETQYF.

V gene TRBV5-1 combines with J gene TRBJ2-7; 12 bases are shared with TRBD2. CDR3 length: 16 residues. Germline-derived CDR1 and CDR2 are SGHRS and YFSETQ. V lost 0 bases and J lost 5; bases outside the gene matches: 6. CDR3: CASSLGGLAGGHEQYF. Here the CDR3 DNA reads TGCGCCAGCAGCTTGGGGGGACTAGCGGGTGGTCACGAGCAGTACTTC.

This clonotype was detected once. V is TRBV10-3 and J is TRBJ1-6; TRBD1 aligns across 9 bases. Trimming at V came to 8 bases and at J to 16 bases, leaving 18 bases not matched to a gene. Germline assignment: CDR1 ENHRY and CDR2 SYGVKD. The CDR3 is made up of 15 amino acids. The CDR3 nucleotides read TGTGCCATCGGAGCCGGGACAGGGCATAATTCACAACTCCACTTT. Its protein is CAIGAGTGHNSQLHF.

This clonotype came up once. V usage is TRBV6-2 or TRBV6-3 and J usage is TRBJ2-3, with 7 bases lining up with TRBD2. The CDR3 extends over 15 amino acids. Per the germline V gene, CDR1 is MNHEY and CDR2 is SVGEGT. V was clipped by 4 bases and J by 0 bases; unmatched bases: 4. The chain's CDR3 is CASSCASGSTDTQYF. The CDR3 DNA follows: TGTGCCAGCAGTTGCGCTAGCGGTAGCACAGATACGCAGTATTTT.

The chain recombines TRBV11-2 with TRBJ2-1, with a possible D match to TRBD2 (6 bases). The ends were cut back, 4 bases at V and 9 bases at J, with 16 bases in the middle. In germline, CDR1 is SGHAT, CDR2 FQNNGV. This CDR3 is 14 amino acids long. CDR3 DNA sequence: TGTGCCAGCAGCTGGAGGGGATCAAGCGGTGAGCAGTTCTTC. It is translated as CASSWRGSSGEQFF.

The rearrangement links TRBV11-2 to TRBJ2-2; 9 bases map to TRBD2. The CDR3 has 15 amino acids. Germline loops: CDR1 SGHAT, CDR2 FQNNGV. V lost 4 bases and J lost 4; bases outside the gene matches: 4. The CDR3 sequence is CASSSGLAVTGELFF. The CDR3 bases are TGTGCCAGCAGCTCGGGACTAGCAGTCACCGGGGAGCTGTTTTTT.

This clonotype was counted a few times. The CDR3 loop is CASSESRTQFF. Here the CDR3 DNA reads TGTGCCAGCAGTGAATCGAGAACTCAGTTCTTC. The genes are TRBV25-1 and TRBJ2-1; D gene unclear. Germline V CDR1 and CDR2: MGHDK, SYGVNS. V was pared by 1 base and J by 13 bases, with 8 bases between. The CDR3 consists of 11 residues.